What follows are 10 T cell receptor beta chains derived from one specimen sequenced in a study of human T cells and chemical hapten exposure. The time point is: patch test 2, 6 weeks after DPC sensitization. Treatment reported: therapeutic diphenylcyclopropenone sensitization with weekly scalp DPC. TCRdb re-analysed the RACE reads in MiXCR, keeping a single row per CDR3 protein. The data hold some 84,000 distinct CDR3 sequences, with more than 9% observed a single time. The specimen was whole blood, collected in connection with sensitization to the hapten diphenylcyclopropenone (DPC). The receptors come from a woman aged 45-60 years with alopecia areata. Some clones in this sample may be carry-over from other donors' samples.

Turning to this clonotype: The conserved closing phenylalanine or tryptophan is absent in this CDR3, likely reflecting a read error. The rearrangement joins TRBV6-2 or TRBV6-3 to TRBJ1-5; tentatively, D is TRBD1 (6 bases). Germline CDR1 and CDR2: MNHEY and SVGEGT. V was pared by 7 bases and J by 7 bases, with 17 bases between. The CDR3 has 14 residues. CDR3 sequence: CASTRGGRGQPQHL. CDR3 nucleotides: TGTGCCAGCACGCGAGGGGGAAGAGGGCAGCCCCAGCATTTA.

This clonotype was picked up a small number of times. V gene TRBV12-3 or TRBV12-4 combines with J gene TRBJ2-7, with D perhaps matching TRBD1 (5 bases). V gave up 4 bases and J gave up 7 bases, with 14 bases separating them. This CDR3 has 13 residues. The CDR3 protein is CASSSVGPGEQYF. The CDR3 region has the DNA TGTGCCAGCAGTTCCGTTGGGCCAGGGGAGCAGTACTTC.

In its sample, this clonotype was seen many times. The CDR3 coding sequence is TGTGCCAGCAGGCTCCCTGGACAGGGGAACGAGCAGTACTTC. It yields the protein CASRLPGQGNEQYF. The rearrangement uses TRBV28 and TRBJ2-7; 9 bases map to TRBD1. CDR1 MDHEN and CDR2 SYDVKM come from the germline V gene. This CDR3 comprises 14 residues. V lost 6 bases and J lost 5; bases outside the gene matches: 8.

This clonotype has more than one count but fewer than ten. The rearrangement uses TRBV29-1 and TRBJ2-5; TRBD1 matches at 8 bases. The V gene's germline CDR1 is SQVTM and CDR2 ANQGSEA. This CDR3 is built from 15 residues. V was clipped by 6 bases and J by 2 bases; unmatched bases: 11. The CDR3 loop reads CSVAGTGPEQETQYF. The CDR3 DNA follows: TGCAGCGTGGCAGGGACAGGACCCGAGCAAGAGACCCAGTACTTC.

This clonotype was counted ten times or more. The gene calls are TRBV12-5 and TRBJ2-1; D remains unclear. Per the germline V gene, CDR1 is LGHNT and CDR2 is FRNRAP. V lost 2 bases, J lost 5 bases, and 1 base lay in between. This CDR3 is 11 amino acids long. In DNA, the CDR3 is TGTGCTAGTGGTTTGAACAATGAGCAGTTCTTC. Protein product: CASGLNNEQFF. The full variable domain, rest sourced from reference TRBV12-5 and TRBJ2-1, is DARVTQTPRHKVTEMGQEVTMRCQPILGHNTVFWYRQTMMQGLELLAYFRNRAPLDDSGMPKDRFSAEMPDATLATLKIQPSEPRDSAVYFCASGLNNEQFFGPGTRLTVL.

This clonotype was counted many times. V and J are TRBV11-3 and TRBJ2-1, with 9 bases that match TRBD1. Germline-derived CDR1 and CDR2 are SGHNT and YENEEA. The V and J ends lost 0 bases and 6 bases, in that order; junction bases with no gene match: 3. The CDR3 sequence is 15 residues long. The CDR3 nucleotides read TGTGCCAGCAGCTTAGAGGGACAGGGAGGCAATGAGCAGTTCTTC. It encodes CASSLEGQGGNEQFF.

The sample holds many counts of this clonotype. The chain recombines TRBV29-1 with TRBJ1-1; D not resolved. V was pared by 7 bases and J by 4 bases, with 13 bases between. Germline lookup yields CDR1 SQVTM and CDR2 ANQGSEA. The CDR3 runs 12 residues. The CDR3 region is CSAHSGATEAFF. DNA of the CDR3: TGCAGCGCGCATTCAGGAGCCACTGAAGCTTTCTTT.

The chain has TRBV6-1 and TRBJ1-5; TRBD1 matches 11 bases. Germline trimming cut 5 bases from V and 5 bases from J; bases unmatched to any gene: 14. The CDR3 covers 18 residues. Germline-derived CDR1 and CDR2 are MNHNS and SASEGT. CDR3 region: CASSSRDRGIFRDQPQHF. CDR3 coding DNA: TGTGCCAGCAGTTCCCGGGACAGGGGGATTTTTCGGGATCAGCCCCAGCATTTT.

This sequence joins TRBV5-6 and TRBJ2-1, with D tentatively TRBD1 (5 bases). The V gene lost 5 bases and the J gene lost 1 base, with 16 bases spanning the gap. Germline lookup yields CDR1 SGHDT and CDR2 YYEEEE. The CDR3 has 16 residues. The CDR3 region is CASREVGAGSYNEQFF. CDR3 nucleotide sequence: TGTGCCAGCAGAGAGGTTGGGGCCGGTTCCTACAATGAGCAGTTCTTC.

This clonotype was seen a handful of times. The chain links TRBV7-9 to TRBJ2-1; 12 bases fit TRBD2. The germline V gene encodes CDR1 SEHNR and CDR2 FQNEAQ (reference sequence). J lost 0 bases, V lost 5 bases, and 11 bases had no gene match. The CDR3 is 19 residues long. The CDR3 DNA reads TGTGCCAGCAGCGAGGGACTAGCGGGTGGACAATACTCCTACAATGAGCAGTTCTTC. Protein: CASSEGLAGGQYSYNEQFF.